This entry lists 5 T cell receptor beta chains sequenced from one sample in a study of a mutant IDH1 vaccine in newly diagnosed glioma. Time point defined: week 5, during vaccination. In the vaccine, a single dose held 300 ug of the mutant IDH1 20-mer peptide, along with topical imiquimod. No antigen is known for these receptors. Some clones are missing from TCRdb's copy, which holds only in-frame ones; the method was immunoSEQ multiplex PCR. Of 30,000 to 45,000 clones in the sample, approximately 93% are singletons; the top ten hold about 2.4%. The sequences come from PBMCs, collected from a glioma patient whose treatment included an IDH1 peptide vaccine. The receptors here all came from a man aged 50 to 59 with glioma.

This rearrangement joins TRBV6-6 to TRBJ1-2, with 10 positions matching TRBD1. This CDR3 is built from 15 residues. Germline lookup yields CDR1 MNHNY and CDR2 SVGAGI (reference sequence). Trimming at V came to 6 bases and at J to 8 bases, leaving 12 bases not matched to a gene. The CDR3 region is CASSESGTGVGGYTF. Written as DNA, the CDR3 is TGTGCCAGCAGCGAATCCGGGACAGGGGTGGGAGGCTACACCTTC.

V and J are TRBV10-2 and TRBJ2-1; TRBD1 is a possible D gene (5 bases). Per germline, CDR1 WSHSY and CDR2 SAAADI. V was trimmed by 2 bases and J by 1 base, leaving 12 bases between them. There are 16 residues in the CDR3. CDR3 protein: CASSEPSRQSYNEQFF. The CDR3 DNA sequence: TGCGCCAGCAGTGAGCCGAGCCGACAGTCCTACAATGAGCAGTTCTTC.

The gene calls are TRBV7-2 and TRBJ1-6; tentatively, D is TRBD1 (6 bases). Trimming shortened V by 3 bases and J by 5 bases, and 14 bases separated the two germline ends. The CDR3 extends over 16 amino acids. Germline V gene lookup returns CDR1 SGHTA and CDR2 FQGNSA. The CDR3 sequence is CASSLAQGLNNSPLHF. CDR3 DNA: TGTGCCAGCAGCTTGGCACAGGGACTCAATAATTCACCCCTCCACTTT. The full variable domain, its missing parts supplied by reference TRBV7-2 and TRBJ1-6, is GAGVSQSPSNKVTEKGKDVELRCDPISGHTALYWYRQSLGQGLEFLIYFQGNSAPDKSGLPSDRFSAERTGGSVSTLTIQRTQQEDSAVYLCASSLAQGLNNSPLHFGNGTRLTVT.

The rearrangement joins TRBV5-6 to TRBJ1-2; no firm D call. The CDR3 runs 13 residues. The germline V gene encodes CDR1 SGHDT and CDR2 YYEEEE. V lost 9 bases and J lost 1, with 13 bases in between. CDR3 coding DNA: TGTGCCACCAAGCTAGGGAGTAACTATGGCTACACCTTC. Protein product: CATKLGSNYGYTF.

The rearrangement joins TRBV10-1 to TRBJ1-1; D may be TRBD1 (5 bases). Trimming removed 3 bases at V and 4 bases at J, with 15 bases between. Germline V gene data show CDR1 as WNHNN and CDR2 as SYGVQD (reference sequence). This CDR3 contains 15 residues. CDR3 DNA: TGCGCCAGCAGTGAAGGGAGCGGGGGGACCACTGAAGCTTTCTTT. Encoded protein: CASSEGSGGTTEAFF.